A selection of T cell receptor beta chains follows, all from one sample in a study of technical replicates of blood from several donors. Measured with immunoSEQ multiplex PCR; TCRdb has only the in-frame clones, and not every one. The sample includes tens of thousands of clones, 85% to 95% of them seen just once. Sequenced sample: T cells isolated from PBMCs. These receptor sequences come from a human donor in good health. Both conserved end residues are part of each CDR3. The order of the fields is clone size, J gene, V gene, CDR3 length, D gene, CDR3 DNA, CDR3 protein. D genes are given only for firm matches. Clone size is shown for a subset of rows, as once, few, many or a class of expanded clone.

-	TRBJ2-3	TRBV29-1	14	TRBD2	TGCAGCGTAGAACAGCGGGGCTCCACAGATACGCAGTATTTT	CSVEQRGSTDTQYF
-	TRBJ2-7	TRBV7-9	11	-	TGTGCCAGCAGCCCCGAGGGCGAGCAGTACTTC	CASSPEGEQYF
-	TRBJ2-7	TRBV28	15	TRBD2	TGTGCCAGCAGTTTGTTACGGCGGGAGGGGGACGAGCAGTACTTC	CASSLLRREGDEQYF
-	TRBJ2-3	TRBV9	15	TRBD2	TGTGCCAGCAGCGTAGTAGCGGGAGCCTCAGATACGCAGTATTTT	CASSVVAGASDTQYF
-	TRBJ1-2	TRBV7-9	15	-	TGTGCCAGCAGCTTGGGGGACATGTCTAACTATGGCTACACCTTC	CASSLGDMSNYGYTF
once	TRBJ2-1	TRBV10-1	15	TRBD2	TGCGCCAGCGGACCGAATGGACTAGCGGACAATGAGCAGTTCTTC	CASGPNGLADNEQFF
-	TRBJ1-2	TRBV11-3	13	TRBD1	TGTGCCAGCAGCTTAGGACAGGGGAAGGGCTACACCTTC	CASSLGQGKGYTF
-	TRBJ1-5	TRBV15	16	-	TGTGCCACCAGCAGAGTGGGTTACAGGGCAGGTCAGCCCCAGCATTTT	CATSRVGYRAGQPQHF
few	TRBJ1-5	TRBV10-3	15	-	TGTGCCATCAGTGAAGGACACCGATTAAATCAGCCCCAGCATTTT	CAISEGHRLNQPQHF
-	TRBJ2-7	TRBV11-2	14	TRBD2	TGTGCCAGCAGCCTAGGGACTAGCGGGGACGAGCAGTACTTC	CASSLGTSGDEQYF
-	TRBJ2-5	TRBV9	17	-	TGTGCCAGCAGCGTAACCTCCGGGCGCGGGGTCCAAGAGACCCAGTACTTC	CASSVTSGRGVQETQYF
-	TRBJ1-2	TRBV7-9	14	-	TGTGCCAGCAGCGGCCCCGGGGAAAACTATGGCTACACCTTC	CASSGPGENYGYTF
-	TRBJ2-7	TRBV5-1	12	-	TGCGCCAGCAGCTTGGCCTTCGGTGAGCAGTACTTC	CASSLAFGEQYF
-	TRBJ2-1	TRBV7-8	16	-	TGTGCCAGCAGCGTTGGCGGACAACCCTCCTACAATGAGCAGTTCTTC	CASSVGGQPSYNEQFF
-	TRBJ1-1	TRBV28	13	-	TGTGCCAGCAGTCCGCAGGGTAACACTGAAGCTTTCTTT	CASSPQGNTEAFF
-	TRBJ2-5	TRBV9	14	-	TGTGCCAGCAGCCTTTCCTCAGGGCAAGAGACCCAGTACTTC	CASSLSSGQETQYF
-	TRBJ2-2	TRBV7-9	16	-	TGTGCCAGCAGCTCTCCCACAGGGCCAGAAACCGGGGAGCTGTTTTTT	CASSSPTGPETGELFF
-	TRBJ2-1	TRBV28	15	TRBD2	TGTGCCAGCAGTACCACTAGCGGGAGGGTAAATGAGCAGTTCTTC	CASSTTSGRVNEQFF
once	TRBJ1-1	TRBV28	14	-	TGTGCCAGCAGTTTAGGGGGGAAGTACACTGAAGCTTTCTTT	CASSLGGKYTEAFF
-	TRBJ2-7	TRBV11-2	16	-	TGTGCCAGCAGCTCCCCGAGGAGGGAAGAGACCTACGAGCAGTACTTC	CASSSPRREETYEQYF
few	TRBJ1-1	TRBV29-1	12	-	TGCAGCTGGACGAGGGGAGGCACTGAAGCTTTCTTT	CSWTRGGTEAFF
-	TRBJ2-7	TRBV7-9	16	-	TGTGCCAGCAGCCGAATCTTTACGGCGGTTCCCTACGAGCAGTACTTC	CASSRIFTAVPYEQYF
-	TRBJ1-5	TRBV18	16	TRBD1	TGTGCCAGCTCACCTTTGAAGGACAGGGGCAATCAGCCCCAGCATTTT	CASSPLKDRGNQPQHF
once	TRBJ2-1	TRBV5-1	16	TRBD2	TGCGCCAGCAGCAAACTAGCGGGAGGAGGCTACAATGAGCAGTTCTTC	CASSKLAGGGYNEQFF
-	TRBJ2-7	TRBV9	15	TRBD2	TGTGCCAGCAGCGGGCCTAGCGGGGCCGTTTACGAGCAGTACTTC	CASSGPSGAVYEQYF
-	TRBJ2-7	TRBV5-1	16	-	TGCGCCAGCAGCTTGGCGGGGGACTCTCCTTTCTACGAGCAGTACTTC	CASSLAGDSPFYEQYF
-	TRBJ2-3	TRBV5-1	15	TRBD1	TGCGCCAGCAGCATACGGACAGGAAGCACAGATACGCAGTATTTT	CASSIRTGSTDTQYF
-	TRBJ2-2	TRBV6-5	15	-	TGTGCCAGCAGTTACACAATCCAGGGGACCGGGGAGCTGTTTTTT	CASSYTIQGTGELFF
-	TRBJ1-2	TRBV7-9	11	-	TGTGCCAGCCCCCTTGGAGGGGACTACACCTTC	CASPLGGDYTF
-	TRBJ1-1	TRBV6-5	13	-	TGTGCCAGCAGTTCACAGGGTGGTACTGAAGCTTTCTTT	CASSSQGGTEAFF
-	TRBJ2-5	TRBV19	13	-	TGTGCCAGTAGTAAGGGACATCGAGAGACCCAGTACTTC	CASSKGHRETQYF
-	TRBJ1-2	TRBV7-9	15	-	TGTGCCAGCAGCTTAGAAGTGTCAGGGGCCCATGGCTACACCTTC	CASSLEVSGAHGYTF
-	TRBJ2-1	TRBV7-9	16	TRBD2	TGTGCCAGCAGCTTACGACTAGCGGGAGAGAGGAATGAGCAGTTCTTC	CASSLRLAGERNEQFF
-	TRBJ2-1	TRBV28	17	TRBD2	TGTGCCAGCTTCATCGGCCGAGCGGGAGTTCGGTACAATGAGCAGTTCTTC	CASFIGRAGVRYNEQFF
-	TRBJ1-5	TRBV16	15	-	TGTGCCAGCAGCCAACGAACAGGATCTTATCAGCCCCAGCATTTT	CASSQRTGSYQPQHF
-	TRBJ2-4	TRBV6-5	14	TRBD2	TGTGCCAGCAGTTACAATGGGGGGGGGAACATTCAGTACTTC	CASSYNGGGNIQYF
-	TRBJ1-4	TRBV29-1	11	-	TGCAGCGTTGAAGATCAACATTCGCTGTTTTTT	CSVEDQHSLFF